This T cell receptor (beta chain) is drawn from a study of blood T cell repertoires in COVID-19. For the study at large: COVID-19 samples collected from the United States, Italy and Spain covered acute and convalescent phases.

Followed longitudinally, the Seattle patients had been enrolled during active infection. The germline CDR1 and CDR2 sequences are MGHDK and SYGVNS. Trimming cost V 3 bases and J 5 bases; bases outside gene matches: 3. The CDR3 covers 14 residues. Clones were read by immunoSEQ multiplex PCR, and TCRdb kept only the in-frame ones, dropping some. Of 250,000 to 400,000 clones in the sample, about 91% were seen once. Sequenced sample: peripheral blood. This sequence joins TRBV25-1 and TRBJ1-2, with 10 bases matching TRBD1. This sequence originates from a woman younger than 45 with COVID-19, enrolled during active disease. The CDR3 here is CASSDPDRGYGYTF. In DNA form, the CDR3 reads TGTGCCAGCAGTGACCCGGACAGGGGGTATGGCTACACCTTC.